This T cell receptor (beta chain) comes out of a study of blood T cell repertoires in COVID-19. In the study overall: Whether acute or convalescent, the COVID-19 samples came from the United States, Italy and Spain. T cells, B-cell-depleted T cells, or PBMCs supplied cDNA or gDNA.

Methods used by the authors: The assay estimated nucleated cells by amplifying reference gene primers. The method was immunoSEQ multiplex PCR; TCRdb's version includes in-frame clones alone and lacks a portion of them. D and trimming come from the DNA, and the V and J calls and clone size come from that table. The repertoire holds some 400,000 clones, approximately 80% seen once, with around 1.1% in the top ten. The junction had 8 bases not matched to a gene; V was cut back by 4 bases and J by 2 bases. The length of the CDR3 is 15 residues. Germline V lookup: CDR1 SGDLS, CDR2 YYNGEE. The sequenced material came from peripheral blood. This sequence was found in a human donor with acute or convalescent COVID-19. The donor label of this sample is uncertain. The genes are TRBV9 and TRBJ1-2, with 7 bases fitting TRBD1. The CDR3 DNA reads TGTGCCAGCAGCCCACCGGGACAGCTAAACTATGGCTACACCTTC. The encoded protein is CASSPPGQLNYGYTF.